These 25 T cell receptor beta chains were all obtained from the same sample, sequenced in a study of T cells in Graves' hyperthyroidism and ophthalmopathy. The investigators amplified TCR beta CDR3 regions from RNA transcripts. RT-PCR in the first round (using the HTBI primer set) targeted the TCR CDR3. MiXCR, run by TCRdb on the multiplex PCR reads, gives a single entry per CDR3 protein. The table includes hundreds of thousands of distinct CDR3 sequences, approximately 15% detected once. Sequencing was performed on blood. The source is a woman between 25 and 40 years old with Graves' hyperthyroidism that later progressed to Graves' ophthalmopathy.

The table lists this clonotype with a few counts. The chain employs TRBV18 and TRBJ1-2, with 8 bases aligning to TRBD1. The CDR3 is 14 amino acids. The J segment lost 8 bases and the V segment lost 3 bases, leaving 8 bases of the junction unmatched. Looked up from germline, CDR1 is KGHSH and CDR2 is LQKENI. DNA of the CDR3: TGTGCCAGCTCACCGGCGGGACAGGTCTTCGGCTACACCTTC. It translates to CASSPAGQVFGYTF.

This clonotype appeared a few times. This clone may be a read error of a much larger clone one base away. The chain recombines TRBV19 with TRBJ1-6, with 10 bases lining up with TRBD1. This CDR3 spans 20 amino acids. In germline, CDR1 is LNHDA, CDR2 SQIVND (reference sequence). With 5 bases clipped from V and 0 bases from J, the junction kept 13 bases outside the gene matches. CDR3 amino acids: CASSSRPGQGGGSYNSPLHF. The CDR3 bases are TGTGCCAGTAGTTCACGCCCCGGACAGGGGGGCGGCTCCTATAATTCACCCCTCCACTTT.

This clonotype showed up many times. The chain has TRBV19 and TRBJ1-2; D might be TRBD1 (6 bases). There are 14 residues in the CDR3. Germline CDR1 reads LNHDA; CDR2 reads SQIVND (reference sequence). Trimming left V 9 bases short and J 6 bases short, with 20 bases between. The DNA of the CDR3 is TGTGCCAGCACATGGGGGGGCGCCGAGGATGGCTACACCTTC. Translated, it gives CASTWGGAEDGYTF.

This clonotype came up many times. This rearrangement joins TRBV30 to TRBJ2-5, with unresolved D. Germline CDR1 is GTSNPN and CDR2 is SVGIG (reference sequence). This CDR3 is built from 11 residues. Trimming pared 2 bases from V and 4 bases from J, leaving 5 bases between. DNA of the CDR3: TGTGCCTGGAGTATGCCAGAGACCCAGTACTTC. This codes for CAWSMPETQYF. Based on the CDR3 plus reference TRBV30 and TRBJ2-5, the full variable domain is SQTIHQWPATLVQPVGSPLSLECTVEGTSNPNLYWYRQAAGRGLQLLFYSVGIGQISSEVPQNLSASRPQDRQFILSSKKLLLSDSGFYLCAWSMPETQYFGPGTRLLVL.

This chain joins TRBV14 and TRBJ2-1; 10 nucleotides line up with TRBD2. This CDR3 has 15 amino acids. Trimming took 6 bases from V and 6 from J; bases not matched to a gene: 8. Germline V gives CDR1 SGHDN, CDR2 FVKESK. The CDR3 DNA reads TGTGCCAGCAGGGCAAGCGGGAGGGCAGTCAATGAGCAGTTCTTC. Its protein is CASRASGRAVNEQFF.

This sequence joins TRBV30 and TRBJ2-1, with TRBD2 matching 13 bases. This CDR3 has 17 residues. CDR1 and CDR2 (germline): GTSNPN, SVGIG (reference sequence). Trimming removed 2 bases from V and 5 bases from J; junction bases left unmatched: 9. The CDR3 is CAWSFTRTSGSNNEQFF. Written as DNA, the CDR3 is TGTGCCTGGAGTTTCACCAGGACTAGCGGGAGTAACAATGAGCAGTTCTTC.

This clonotype has a handful of counts. The J gene is TRBJ2-1, the V gene TRBV7-9; 11 bases are a match to TRBD2. The V segment lost 5 bases and the J segment 9 bases; nucleotides outside the gene matches: 3. CDR1 is SEHNR, CDR2 FQNEAQ, per germline (reference sequence). CDR3 length equals 13 residues. This CDR3 reads CASSLTSGIEQFF. The CDR3 nucleotides read TGTGCCAGCAGCCTGACTAGCGGGATTGAGCAGTTCTTC.

This chain joins TRBV29-1 and TRBJ2-7; weak D call: TRBD2 (5 bases). The CDR3 extends over 14 amino acids. From germline, CDR1 is SQVTM and CDR2 ANQGSEA. Deletions cut 6 bases from V and 0 bases from J, with 15 bases between. CDR3 region: CSVQRQEDSYEQYF. DNA of the CDR3: TGCAGCGTGCAAAGGCAGGAGGACTCCTACGAGCAGTACTTC.

Comment on this clonotype: A much larger clone lies one base from this, so it may be a read error. This chain uses TRBV12-3 or TRBV12-4 with TRBJ2-7, with unresolved D. The length of the CDR3 is 11 residues. The DNA of the CDR3 is TGTGCCAACAGTTACGCGGCAGATCAGTACTTC. This sequence encodes CANSYAADQYF.

In regard to this clonotype: This may be a read error: a much more frequent sequence differs by one nucleotide. The chain combines TRBV27 with TRBJ1-3; D not resolved. Trimming removed 5 bases at V and 0 bases at J, with 5 bases between. The germline V gene has CDR1 MNHEY and CDR2 SMNVEV (reference sequence). This CDR3 spans 13 amino acids. CDR3 amino acids: CASSEVSGNTIYF. The CDR3 bases are TGTGCCAGCAGTGAGGTCTCTGGAAACACCATATATTTT.

This clonotype has only a few counts. This chain connects TRBV12-3 or TRBV12-4 to TRBJ2-4, with no clear D. V was shortened by 8 bases and J by 4 bases, with 12 bases between the two germline ends. This CDR3 region has 13 residues. As DNA, the CDR3 is TGTGCCAGCTCGGAAGGCGAAAAAAACATTCAGTACTTC. Amino acid sequence: CASSEGEKNIQYF.

This clonotype was seen ten or more times. This chain links TRBV19 with TRBJ1-2, with D unresolved. The CDR3 covers 14 residues. Trimming removed 7 bases at V and 1 base at J, with 13 bases between. Germline CDR1 and CDR2: LNHDA and SQIVND (reference sequence). In DNA, the CDR3 is TGTGCCAGTACCGGAAAGAAGAATAACTATGGCTACACCTTC. Protein product: CASTGKKNNYGYTF.

As to this clonotype: The junction and the germline gene differ at one end; a read error may be behind it. V gene TRBV27 combines with J gene TRBJ1-1, with no clear D. CDR1 MNHEY and CDR2 SMNVEV come from the germline V gene (reference sequence). The CDR3 covers 13 residues. The CDR3 coding sequence is TGTGCCAGCAGGCCGTGGGGTAACACTGAAGCTCTCTTT. It encodes CASRPWGNTEALF.

This clonotype was observed at least ten times. The chain couples TRBV11-2 to TRBJ2-7, with TRBD1 matching 7 bases. Germline assignment: CDR1 SGHAT and CDR2 FQNNGV. The J segment lost 1 base and the V segment lost 5 bases, leaving 5 bases of the junction unmatched. This CDR3 has 14 amino acids. CDR3 sequence (DNA): TGTGCCAGCAGCCCGACAGGGCTATCCTACGAGCAGTACTTC. Residues: CASSPTGLSYEQYF.

This clonotype was seen a few times. The chain couples TRBV27 to TRBJ2-1; either TRBD1 or TRBD2 may supply D (5 bases each). CDR3 length equals 17 residues. V was pared by 3 bases and J by 0 bases, with 15 bases between. The V gene's germline CDR1 is MNHEY and CDR2 SMNVEV (reference sequence). CDR3 residues: CASSLGRGGSSYNEQFF. The CDR3 region has the DNA TGTGCCAGCAGTTTGGGACGGGGCGGTAGCTCCTACAATGAGCAGTTCTTC.

There are many counts of this clonotype. The rearrangement uses TRBV20-1 and TRBJ2-3; no definite D call. Trimming cost V 4 bases and J 0 bases, with 5 bases left between them. This CDR3 region has 12 residues. Germline CDR1 is DFQATT and CDR2 is SNEGSKA (reference sequence). CDR3 region: CSAKDSTDTQYF. CDR3 sequence (DNA): TGCAGTGCTAAGGACAGCACAGATACGCAGTATTTT.

In this sample, this clonotype turned up a few times. The CDR3: CASSSAGGFTGELFF. CDR3 DNA sequence: TGCGCCAGCAGCTCCGCAGGGGGATTCACCGGGGAGCTGTTTTTT. This chain uses TRBV5-1 with TRBJ2-2; the match to TRBD1 covers 7 bases. The V gene's germline CDR1 is SGHRS and CDR2 YFSETQ. The ends lost 3 bases at V and 4 bases at J; junction bases unmatched: 6. The CDR3 has 15 amino acids.

This rearrangement joins TRBV5-8 to TRBJ2-1; no definite D call. V shed 0 bases and J shed 3 bases, with 4 bases lying between them. The germline V gene encodes CDR1 SGHTS and CDR2 YDEGEE. The CDR3 spans 13 residues. CDR3 in DNA: TGTGCCAGCAGCTTGGTACTCTACAATGAGCAGTTCTTC. Its protein product is CASSLVLYNEQFF.

This clonotype was seen at least ten times. This CDR3 reads CASSDAGTGKKLFF. Here the CDR3 DNA reads TGTGCCAGCAGTGACGCGGGGACAGGGAAAAAACTGTTTTTT. The chain is built from TRBV6-1 and TRBJ1-4, with 9 bases identical to TRBD1. Germline loops: CDR1 MNHNS, CDR2 SASEGT. Trimming took 3 bases from V and 9 from J; bases not matched to a gene: 5. This CDR3 region has 14 residues.

This clonotype was counted at least ten times. This chain joins TRBV6-2 or TRBV6-3 and TRBJ2-2; the match to TRBD1 covers 7 bases. Germline loops: CDR1 MNHEY, CDR2 SVGEGT. The CDR3 covers 13 residues. V was clipped by 8 bases and J by 5 bases; unmatched bases: 5. In nucleotides, the CDR3 is TGTGCCAGCTTACAGGGGTCGACCGGGGAGCTGTTTTTT. Translated: CASLQGSTGELFF.

This clonotype was seen many times. V usage is TRBV27 and J usage is TRBJ2-3; TRBD2 matches 7 bases. Per the germline V gene, CDR1 is MNHEY and CDR2 is SMNVEV (reference sequence). J lost 0 bases, V lost 4 bases, and 4 bases had no gene match. This CDR3 spans 15 amino acids. This CDR3 reads CASSSAGLSTDTQYF. CDR3 nucleotide sequence: TGTGCCAGCAGTTCAGCGGGATTAAGCACAGATACGCAGTATTTT.

About this clonotype itself: This clone may be a read error of a much larger clone one base away. V and J are TRBV3-1 and TRBJ1-1; D unclear. CDR1 LGHDT and CDR2 YNNKEL come from the germline V gene (reference sequence). The germline V and J ends were trimmed by 1 base and 3 bases, with 6 bases remaining between them. There are 13 residues in the CDR3. The CDR3 sequence: CASSQVKDTEAFF. CDR3 nucleotide sequence: TGTGCCAGCAGCCAAGTGAAGGACACTGAAGCTTTCTTT. The full variable domain, completed using reference TRBV3-1 and TRBJ1-1, is DTAVSQTPKYLVTQMGNDKSIKCEQNLGHDTMYWYKQDSKKFLKIMFSYNNKELIINETVPNRFSPKSPDKAHLNLHINSLELGDSAVYFCASSQVKDTEAFFGQGTRLTVV.

This clonotype was recorded many times. This chain connects TRBV3-1 to TRBJ1-5, with 7 nucleotides matching TRBD1. Germline CDR1 reads LGHDT; CDR2 reads YNNKEL (reference sequence). Germline trimming cut 0 bases from V and 4 bases from J; bases unmatched to any gene: 6. The CDR3 has 16 amino acids. The CDR3 DNA reads TGTGCCAGCAGCCAAGATTACGTCAGGGGGAATCAGCCCCAGCATTTT. Translated, it gives CASSQDYVRGNQPQHF.

The table lists this clonotype with many counts. The rearrangement links TRBV12-3 or TRBV12-4 to TRBJ1-1; TRBD1 might be the D (6 bases). V lost 6 bases to trimming and J lost 8 bases, with 16 bases between them. The CDR3 has 13 residues. The CDR3 region is CASRLQGLVEAFF. CDR3 bases: TGTGCCAGCAGGCTACAGGGTTTAGTCGAAGCTTTCTTT.

The gene calls are TRBV24-1 and TRBJ1-4, with D unclear. Germline loops: CDR1 KGHDR, CDR2 SFDVKD. V dropped 1 base and J dropped 4 bases, with 6 bases sitting between them. The CDR3 sequence is 14 residues long. The CDR3 sequence: CATSDFTRNEKLFF. In DNA, the CDR3 is TGTGCCACCAGTGATTTCACCCGTAATGAAAAACTGTTTTTT.